This T cell receptor beta chain was documented in a study of cytomegalovirus exposure and HLA in healthy donors. Looking at the study overall: Genotyping of 430 or so donors showed that over 80% belonged to the Caucasian-associated ancestry cluster.

Sampled while nominally healthy, donors likely had unrecorded immune exposures. Germline V CDR1 and CDR2: SGHTA, FQGNSA. Trimming pared 5 bases from V and 2 bases from J, leaving 12 bases between. This CDR3 spans 14 amino acids. PCR primers comprised 60 Vbeta and 13 Jbeta primers. Repertoires were generated with immunoSEQ multiplex PCR, while TCRdb's copy carries only in-frame clones and drops some. The sample has 160,000 or so clones, around 73% seen once. The rearrangement links TRBV7-2 to TRBJ1-1; maybe TRBD1 (6 bases). Specimen: PBMCs. This receptor was taken from a male donor in good health and CMV-seronegative. CDR3: CASSPRGENTEAFF. The CDR3, as DNA: TGTGCCAGCAGCCCCAGGGGCGAAAACACTGAAGCTTTCTTT.